The clone carrying this T cell receptor (beta chain) turned up a few times. Its target is unknown. The data belong to a study of T cells in Graves' hyperthyroidism and ophthalmopathy. Study results and limitations: Blood also held most thyroid clonotypes expanded beyond 0.001.

Clinical Activity Scores of at least 3, NOSPECS grades of at least 4 and durations under 3 months characterized ophthalmopathy patients. Exclusion followed for patients with uncontrolled infection, other autoimmune disease, pregnancy or lactation. Diagnoses were made from clinical symptoms, serum measures (thyroxine and TRAb), thyroid ultrasound and orbital computed tomography. RNA transcripts were the template for amplifying TCR beta CDR3 regions. HTBI primers drove first-round RT-PCR of the TCR CDR3. TCRdb reprocessed the multiplex PCR reads via MiXCR and lists one record per CDR3 protein. The table records hundreds of thousands of distinct CDR3 sequences, approximately 25% of them present only once. Losses at the gene ends were 5 bases for V and 3 bases for J; bases not matched to a gene: 6. The germline gives CDR1 SGHRS, CDR2 YFSETQ. The CDR3 sequence is 14 residues long.

V gene TRBV5-1 combines with J gene TRBJ2-3, with 7 bases identical to TRBD2. The TCR comes from a woman aged 25 to 39 with Graves' ophthalmopathy. Specimen: blood. The CDR3 DNA follows: TGCGCCAGCAGTACTAGCGCTTTAACAGATACGCAGTATTTT. Translated, it gives CASSTSALTDTQYF.